Here is one TCR beta chain with its context. The antigen is undetermined. This sample stems from a study of radiotherapy plus CTLA-4 blockade in lung cancer. Study-wide results and limits: Expansion of tumor-derived TCR clones was observed in blood after radiotherapy plus ipilimumab.

Focal radiation and CTLA-4 blockade (ipilimumab) were tested in chemo-refractory metastatic non-small-cell lung cancer patients. Looked up from germline, CDR1 is MNHEY and CDR2 is SMNVEV (reference sequence). The CDR3 is 15 amino acids. The germline V and J ends were trimmed by 1 base and 5 bases, with 14 bases remaining between them. The repertoire was sequenced with immunoSEQ multiplex PCR; TCRdb's copy has only in-frame clones and lacks some. The sample records 83,000 or so clones, around 83% being singletons. Sequenced material: peripheral blood, taken from a patient treated with radiotherapy plus ipilimumab. The chain couples TRBV27 to TRBJ2-5; perhaps TRBD2 as D (7 bases). This receptor was obtained from a human donor with non-small cell lung cancer who had stable disease on radiotherapy plus ipilimumab. The CDR3 here is CASSLLGGARETQYF. DNA for the CDR3: TGTGCCAGCAGTTTATTGGGGGGGGCGAGGGAGACCCAGTACTTC.